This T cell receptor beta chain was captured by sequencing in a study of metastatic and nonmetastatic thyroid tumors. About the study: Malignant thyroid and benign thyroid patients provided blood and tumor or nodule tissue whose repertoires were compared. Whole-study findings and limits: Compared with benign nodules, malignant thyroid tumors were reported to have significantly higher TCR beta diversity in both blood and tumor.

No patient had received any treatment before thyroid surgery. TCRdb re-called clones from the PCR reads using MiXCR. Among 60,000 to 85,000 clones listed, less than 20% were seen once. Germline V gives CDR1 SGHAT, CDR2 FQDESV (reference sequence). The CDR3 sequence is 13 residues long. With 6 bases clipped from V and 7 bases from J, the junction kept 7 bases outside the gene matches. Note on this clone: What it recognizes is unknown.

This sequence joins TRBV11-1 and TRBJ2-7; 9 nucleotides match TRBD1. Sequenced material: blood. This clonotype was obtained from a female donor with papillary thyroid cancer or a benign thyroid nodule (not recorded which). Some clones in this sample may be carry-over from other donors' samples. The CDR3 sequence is CASSSDRGLEQYF. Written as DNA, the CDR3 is TGTGCCAGCAGTTCGGACAGGGGACTTGAGCAGTACTTC.